This TCR beta chain is drawn from a study of T cell repertoires in cytomegalovirus infection. TCRdb re-called the reads through MiXCR, storing one row per CDR3 protein. Of about a million distinct CDR3 sequences listed, around 31% were seen once; the top ten hold around 15%. There are many counts of this clonotype. Its antigen is not identified. This sequence was found in a human donor in good health (CMV status not recorded). Some clones in this sample may be carry-over from other donors' samples. The input for sequencing was cultured CD8+ T cells from PBMCs, taken from culture after CMV antigen stimulation.

DNA of the CDR3: TGTGCCAGCAGCTTATTGGGGGGGGAAGAGACCCAGTACTTC. Protein product: CASSLLGGEETQYF. The chain is built from TRBV7-2 and TRBJ2-5, with 7 bases aligning to TRBD2. Germline loops: CDR1 SGHTA, CDR2 FQGNSA. This CDR3 region has 14 residues. V lost 2 bases to trimming and J lost 3 bases; unmatched junction nucleotides: 3.